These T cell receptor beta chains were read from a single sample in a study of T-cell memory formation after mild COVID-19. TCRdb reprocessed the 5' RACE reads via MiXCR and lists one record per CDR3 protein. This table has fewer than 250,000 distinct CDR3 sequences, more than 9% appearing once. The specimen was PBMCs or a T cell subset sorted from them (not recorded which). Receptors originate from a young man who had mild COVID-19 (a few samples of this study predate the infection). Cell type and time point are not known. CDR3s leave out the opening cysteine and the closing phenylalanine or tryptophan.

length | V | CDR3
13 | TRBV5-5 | ASSLAGSNTGELF
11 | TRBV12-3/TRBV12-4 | ASSTQSGGAQF
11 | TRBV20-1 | SAYRVTDDTQY
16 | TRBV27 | ASSLRQGGVSGANVLT
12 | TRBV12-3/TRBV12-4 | ASRTTGRRNTIY
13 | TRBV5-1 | ASSPRTTSTDTQY
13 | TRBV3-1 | ASSQGTGWNTEAF
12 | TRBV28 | ASSVRGIREKLF
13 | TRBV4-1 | ASSQGSGGTYGYT
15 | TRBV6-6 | ASSYPPDREKFAGYT
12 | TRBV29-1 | SVGSQRGIETQY
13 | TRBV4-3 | ASSQDGTGFQPQH